This TCR beta chain derives from a study of shared T cell receptors in the human thymus. This CDR3 contains 19 residues. Trimming at V came to 2 bases and at J to 0 bases, leaving 13 bases not matched to a gene. The germline gives CDR1 ENHRY, CDR2 SYGVKD. Using immunoSEQ multiplex PCR, the repertoire was profiled, and TCRdb retains in-frame clones only, with some absent. The sample carries around 340,000 clones, 95% recorded once. The gene calls are TRBV10-3 and TRBJ1-1, with 9 bases matching TRBD1. This clonotype originated in a human donor. The sequenced sample consisted of thymocytes. The CDR3 DNA reads as TGTGCCATCAGTGAGCAACGACAGGGGGTGGTCTTCATGAACACTGAAGCTTTCTTT. Residues: CAISEQRQGVVFMNTEAFF.